This T cell receptor beta chain was found in a study of long-term antiretroviral therapy in people with HIV (dated by TCRdb to about 2022). General notes on the study: The earliest samples were collected roughly a decade before the 2015 WHO recommendation for immediate ART, at a time when ART was usually postponed until CD4 counts fell. A total of 192 cryopreserved PBMC samples came from roughly 30 adults with confirmed HIV infection and were collected serially over a mean of roughly six years (range 1-12). This retrospective serial study examined whether starting ART and sustained HIV suppression were associated with changes in the composition and diversity of the TRB repertoire in peripheral blood. No cross-contamination during QIAcube processing was seen in test extractions of a monoclonal T-cell line run alongside a few dozen polyclonal samples. About 35% of the 30 participants with HIV were female.

In regard to this clone: What antigen it recognizes has not been identified. Base qualities were left out, and no much larger clone turns up one base away.

Participants were included only if at least one PBMC sample before ART initiation and at least two post-ART samples were available. All participants with HIV were treated in the United States of America. Cryopreserved samples of about 0.95-10 million PBMC were thawed and washed before DNA extraction. At the time of the earliest PBMC sample, participants with HIV were aged between roughly 23 and 60 years. PBMC samples were contributed by each participant from 1-4 timepoints before ART initiation and 2-8 timepoints after ART initiation, with a median of 7 samples. Serial HIV viral load, CD4+ T-cell count, ART history and demographic data were obtained for every participant. Using a Qiagen kit on a QIAcube, genomic DNA was extracted from unsorted PBMC, with samples processed in batches of 12. The immunoSEQ hsTCRB v3.0 assay was used at survey level resolution for TRB variable region sequencing. The targeted TRB sequencing depth was about 35,000-55,000 T-cell genomes per sample. An Illumina MiSeq with a v3 150-cycle kit was used to sequence the pooled TRB libraries. Concerning the study's data processing: Repertoire analysis ran in R within a reproducible Nextflow workflow covering QC, data transformation and analysis. LymphoSeq2, an R package for exploring AIRR-Seq data, was used to implement custom analyses. After excluding a handful of samples that yielded fewer than 5000 total TRB sequences, approximately 180 HIV repertoires remained for analysis. Among the approximately 190 HIV repertoires that were kept, 59 were collected before ART initiation and about 130 were collected after ART initiation. Repertoires were downsampled to 5000 TRB nucleotide sequences, with summary statistics averaged over 100 downsampling iterations. TRB sequences were retained for analysis only if CDR3 regions of at least seven amino acids were present. A Shannon entropy-derived clonality score and the Gini coefficient were used to measure diversity. In repertoire networks, the top 5000 CDR3 amino acid sequences were linked whenever an edit distance of one separated two sequences. GLIPH2 predicted antigen specificity groups and MHC restriction for TRB CDR3 amino acid sequences. To flag known associations with CMV, EBV, HIV or tissue antigens, CDR3 amino acid sequences were compared against VDJdb and McPAS-TCR. Pre-ART, post-ART and control groups were compared with Wilcoxon signed-rank tests and Holm-Bonferroni correction. The table was pulled from immuneACCESS by TCRdb, which kept in-frame rearrangements only. Such tables lose some clones; where checked, under half of the loss comes from unresolved V genes, and the rest has no known cause. V and J calls plus clone size are reproduced from that table; the DNA served to infer D and trimming. The sample has just over 20,000 clones on record, roughly 85% of them singletons. The ten largest clones add up to almost 9.5% of the sample.

CDR1 is given as MGHRA and CDR2 as YSYEKL, both from the germline V gene. From the cysteine through the phenylalanine, the CDR3 covers 13 amino acids. Kept here is only the CDR3 DNA, which spans 39 bases and is read in frame from base 1. V is cut back by 5 bases and J by 6 bases, with 6 bases in the junction unmatched. What the research found in general, with its limitations: Unsorted PBMC were profiled instead of sorted CD4+ and CD8+ T cells because pre-ART samples had limited cell numbers. Inferences about post-ART repertoire changes are limited because no data were available on ART adherence, viral resistance or therapy changes. A significant increase in TRB diversity was found to be associated with ART initiation, although TRB diversity was observed to remain significantly below that of transplant donor controls even after long-term ART. Expanded TRB clones identified before ART initiation dominated the repertoire at all time points, although this dominance fluctuated and declined in many PLHIV after ART. Narrower CDR3 length ranges were observed in HIV repertoires than in controls, and an antigen-experienced repertoire with only a slight naive shift after ART was suggested by the network structure. The samples span the years 2004 to 2017, and the ART regimens used may be less effective than current regimens. Limited PBMC availability meant only the TCR beta chain was sequenced, without alpha chain pairing.

Sample: unsorted PBMCs, taken 4.1 years after starting antiretroviral therapy. This receptor was taken from a woman between 40 and 55 years old with HIV. The V and J segments used are TRBV4-1 and TRBJ2-7, with 8 bases aligning to TRBD1. The sequenced DNA: TGCGCCAGCAGCTTCGGACAGGGTGGCGAGCAGTACTTC. This is translated as CASSFGQGGEQYF.